This T cell receptor beta chain was sequenced in a study of blood T cells in healthy people across ages. Background on the study: Using template switching, researchers captured about one barcoded beta molecule for each two T cells.

Germline values: CDR1 MNHEY, CDR2 SMNVEV (reference sequence). The CDR3 spans 15 residues. Trimming removed 3 bases from V and 3 bases from J; junction bases left unmatched: 5. A second PCR of about 6 to 11 cycles used a sample-barcoded 5' primer and a J-beta primer mix. The authors tagged each cDNA molecule using a template-switch adaptor with 12 random nucleotides. TCRdb used MiXCR to reprocess the 5' RACE reads, holding one entry per CDR3 protein. The data show roughly 790,000 distinct CDR3 sequences, with roughly 45% seen just once and 20% to 25% held by the top ten. The sample providers were healthy Caucasian people from Russia, aged about 6 to 95. They isolated at least 7 million PBMCs from each sample.

The source material was blood. The chain couples TRBV27 to TRBJ2-7; 10 bases fit TRBD1. The sequence came from a woman aged 55 to 70 in good health. The CDR3 DNA sequence: TGTGCCAGCAGTTTCTCCTGGACAGGGGGCTACGAGCAGTACTTC. This translates into CASSFSWTGGYEQYF.